This TCR beta chain was observed in a study of blood T cell repertoires in COVID-19. Across the whole study: Some COVID-19 samples were acute and others convalescent; all came from the United States, Italy and Spain. Sources were T cells, B-cell-depleted T cells, or PBMCs; the material itself was cDNA or gDNA.

Authors' processing steps: Estimated nucleated cell counts came from reference gene primer amplification. Here immunoSEQ multiplex PCR was the method, and the copy in TCRdb shows in-frame clones only, minus some. That table gives V, J and clone size, and the DNA gave D and trimming. Of some 340,000 clones listed, about four fifths are singletons. CDR1 is MNHEY and CDR2 is SVGAGI in the germline V gene. J was trimmed by 9 bases and V by 2 bases; bases with no gene match: 3. The CDR3 length is 13 residues. The origin of this receptor is a young man with active or convalescent COVID-19. The specimen sequenced was peripheral blood. V gene TRBV6-5 combines with J gene TRBJ2-1; 8 nucleotides agree with TRBD2. The CDR3 reads CASSYGLASEQFF. In nucleotides, the CDR3 is TGTGCCAGCAGTTACGGACTAGCCAGTGAGCAGTTCTTC.